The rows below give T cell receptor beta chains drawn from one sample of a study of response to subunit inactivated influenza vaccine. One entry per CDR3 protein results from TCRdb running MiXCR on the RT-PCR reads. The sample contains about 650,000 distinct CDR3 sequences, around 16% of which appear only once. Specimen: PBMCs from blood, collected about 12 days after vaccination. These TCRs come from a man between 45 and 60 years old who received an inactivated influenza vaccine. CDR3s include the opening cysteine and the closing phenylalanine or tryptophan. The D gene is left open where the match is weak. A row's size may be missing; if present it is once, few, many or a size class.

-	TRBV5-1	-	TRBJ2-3	CASSLSGLGADTQYF	TGCGCCAGCAGCCTATCGGGGCTCGGCGCAGATACGCAGTATTTT
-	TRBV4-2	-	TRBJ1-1	CASSQEGLEAFF	TGTGCCAGCAGCCAAGAGGGACTTGAAGCTTTCTTT
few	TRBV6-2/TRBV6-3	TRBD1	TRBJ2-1	CASSSWDRGKFF	TGTGCCAGCAGTTCATGGGACAGGGGAAAGTTCTTC
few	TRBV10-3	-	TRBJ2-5	CAIRGRPEETQYF	TGTGCCATACGGGGCAGGCCCGAAGAGACCCAGTACTTC
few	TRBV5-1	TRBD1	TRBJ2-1	CASSPITGTGRYNEQFF	TGCGCCAGCAGCCCAATTACCGGGACAGGGCGCTACAATGAGCAGTTCTTC
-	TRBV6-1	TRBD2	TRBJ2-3	CASSEADKGLAGRDTQYF	TGTGCCAGCAGTGAAGCAGACAAGGGACTAGCGGGAAGAGATACGCAGTATTTT
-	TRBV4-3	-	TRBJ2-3	CASSQGSLGKDTQYF	TGCGCCAGCAGCCAAGGGTCGCTCGGGAAAGATACGCAGTATTTT
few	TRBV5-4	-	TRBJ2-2	CASSPRTDGELFF	TGTGCCAGCAGCCCCAGGACGGACGGGGAGCTGTTTTTT
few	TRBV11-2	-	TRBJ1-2	CASSLDPGTYGYTF	TGTGCCAGCAGCTTAGATCCCGGGACCTATGGCTACACCTTC
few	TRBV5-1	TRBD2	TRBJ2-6	CASSLSPGGTGANVLTF	TGCGCCAGCAGCTTGTCTCCGGGGGGGACTGGGGCCAACGTCCTGACTTTC
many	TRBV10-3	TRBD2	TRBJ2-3	CAIMERGGFTDTQYF	TGTGCCATCATGGAGCGGGGGGGTTTCACAGATACGCAGTATTTT
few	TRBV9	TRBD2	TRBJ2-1	CASSALAGVGNEQFF	TGTGCCAGCAGCGCCCTAGCGGGAGTTGGCAATGAGCAGTTCTTC
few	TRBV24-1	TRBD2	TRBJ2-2	CATRETGTSAPGELFF	TGTGCCACCAGGGAGACCGGGACTAGCGCCCCCGGGGAGCTGTTTTTT
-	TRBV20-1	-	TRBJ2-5	CSARSPSDQETQYF	TGCAGTGCTAGGAGTCCTAGCGACCAAGAGACCCAGTACTTC
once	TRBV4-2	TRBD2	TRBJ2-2	CASSQDQLAGGNTGELFF	TGTGCCAGCAGCCAAGATCAACTAGCGGGGGGAAACACCGGGGAGCTGTTTTTT
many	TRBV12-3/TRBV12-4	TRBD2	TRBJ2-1	CASSQGIGLAVNEQFF	TGTGCCAGCAGTCAAGGCATAGGACTAGCGGTCAATGAGCAGTTCTTC
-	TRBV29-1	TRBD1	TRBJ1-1	CSVLTDRVNTEAFF	TGCAGCGTTCTCACCGACAGGGTGAACACTGAAGCTTTCTTT
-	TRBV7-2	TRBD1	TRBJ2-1	CASSNQGQGGEQFF	TGTGCCAGCAGCAACCAGGGACAGGGTGGGGAGCAGTTCTTC
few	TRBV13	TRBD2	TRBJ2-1	CASSLPRSGQRGFSSSYNEQFF	TGTGCCAGCAGCCTCCCCCGGTCGGGTCAGCGGGGGTTCTCTAGCTCCTACAATGAGCAGTTCTTC
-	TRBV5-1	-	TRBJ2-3	CASSFTLEPTDTQYF	TGCGCCAGCAGCTTCACCCTGGAGCCAACAGATACGCAGTATTTT
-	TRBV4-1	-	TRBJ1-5	CASSRDPGLTQPQHF	TGCGCCAGCAGCCGAGATCCAGGGTTAACTCAGCCCCAGCATTTT
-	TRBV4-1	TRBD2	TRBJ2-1	CASSQSAGQPPTSGRHNEQFF	TGCGCCAGCAGCCAATCCGCCGGACAGCCACCAACTAGCGGGAGGCACAATGAGCAGTTCTTC
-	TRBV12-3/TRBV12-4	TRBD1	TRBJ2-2	CASRGTGEYRELFF	TGTGCCAGCAGAGGGACAGGGGAGTACAGGGAGCTGTTTTTT
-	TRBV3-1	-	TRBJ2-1	CASSRHDRNEQFF	TGTGCCAGCAGCCGCCATGACAGAAATGAGCAGTTCTTC
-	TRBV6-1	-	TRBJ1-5	CASSEALTGRLPQHF	TGTGCCAGCAGTGAAGCGCTTACAGGTCGGTTGCCCCAGCATTTT
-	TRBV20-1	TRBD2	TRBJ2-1	CSASGTSGLNEQFF	TGCAGTGCTTCCGGGACTAGCGGGCTCAATGAGCAGTTCTTC
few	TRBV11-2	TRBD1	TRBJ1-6	CASSLIVGTEDLALHF	TGTGCCAGCAGCTTAATCGTCGGGACAGAGGACCTTGCCCTCCACTTT